Presented here are 25 T cell receptor beta chains from one specimen sequenced in a study of OX40 agonist ivuxolimab in advanced cancers. Library preparation used the immunoSEQ multiplex PCR assay. Imported from immuneACCESS, the table was reduced by TCRdb to in-frame sequences with V and J called. These copies leave out some clones; in studies compared against another copy, an unresolved V gene accounts for under half, and the cause of the remainder is not known. The sample data list approximately 23,000 clones, and roughly nine tenths of these were observed just once. 29% of the sample belongs to the ten largest clones. The material sequenced was CD4+ or CD8+ T cells sorted from blood, taken in a trial of the OX40 agonist ivuxolimab. These receptors originate from an adult with an advanced solid tumor such as melanoma, head and neck, liver or kidney cancer.

The V gene is TRBV7-9, the J gene TRBJ2-7, with 7 bases lining up with TRBD1. V was pared by 5 bases and J by 2 bases, with 9 bases of the junction left unmatched. Germline-derived CDR1 and CDR2 are SEHNR and FQNEAQ (reference sequence). This CDR3 spans 15 amino acids. CDR3 amino acids: CASSLSGQYPYEQYF. CDR3 DNA: TGTGCCAGCAGCCTCTCGGGACAGTACCCCTACGAGCAGTACTTC. The entire variable domain, with the rest obtained from reference TRBV7-9 and TRBJ2-7, is as follows: DTGVSQNPRHKITKRGQNVTFRCDPISEHNRLYWYRQTLGQGPEFLTYFQNEAQLEKSRLLSDRFSAERPKGSFSTLEIQRTEQGDSAMYLCASSLSGQYPYEQYFGPGTRLTVT.

V usage is TRBV7-9 and J usage is TRBJ2-2; 7 bases are a match to TRBD1. Unmatched junction bases numbered 9, after V lost 4 bases and J lost 7 bases. The CDR3 spans 15 residues. Per germline, CDR1 SEHNR and CDR2 FQNEAQ (reference sequence). For the CDR3, the DNA is TGTGCCAGCAGCTCATACCGGGACAGTAACGGGGAGCTGTTTTTT. This encodes CASSSYRDSNGELFF.

The chain links TRBV27 to TRBJ2-7; unclear D gene. This CDR3 has 12 amino acids. Germline lookup yields CDR1 MNHEY and CDR2 SMNVEV (reference sequence). V was cut by 7 bases and J by 2 bases, with 9 bases left in between. CDR3 DNA sequence: TGTGCCAGCAAGGGTGGAACCTACGAGCAGTACTTC. Protein product: CASKGGTYEQYF.

In its sample, this clone ranks as medium-sized. This chain connects TRBV4-2 to TRBJ1-2; D unresolved. Trimming pared 0 bases from V and 8 bases from J, leaving 22 bases between. From germline, CDR1 is LGHNA and CDR2 YNFKEQ. The CDR3 loop spans 17 amino acids. CDR3 amino acids: CASSQDRLQLLTMGYTF. The CDR3 DNA reads TGTGCCAGCAGCCAAGATCGGTTACAGCTTCTAACTATGGGCTACACCTTC.

V usage is TRBV4-1 and J usage is TRBJ1-2; 7 nucleotides line up with TRBD1. In germline, CDR1 is MGHRA, CDR2 YSYEKL. This CDR3 has 14 amino acids. V shed 6 bases, J shed 2 bases, and the junction held 6 bases outside the gene matches. CDR3 sequence reads: CASSPNRGNYGYTF. CDR3 in DNA: TGCGCCAGCAGTCCAAACAGGGGAAACTATGGCTACACCTTC.

CDR3 nucleotides: TGTGCCAGCAGCGAAACCGGGACAGGGATGAGAGCTTTCTTT. It is translated as CASSETGTGMRAFF. This chain joins TRBV9 and TRBJ1-1; 9 bases align to TRBD1. V was pared by 3 bases and J by 10 bases, with 10 bases of the junction left unmatched. Germline-derived CDR1 and CDR2 are SGDLS and YYNGEE. The CDR3 length is 14 residues.

The chain recombines TRBV5-1 with TRBJ2-2, with a possible D match to TRBD1 (6 bases). This CDR3 contains 16 residues. Trimming shortened V by 2 bases and J by 4 bases, and 15 bases separated the two germline ends. CDR1 and CDR2 from the germline V gene are SGHRS and YFSETQ. The CDR3 loop is CASSFNRAGSTGELFF. In DNA form, the CDR3 reads TGCGCCAGCAGCTTTAACAGGGCAGGGAGCACCGGGGAGCTGTTTTTT.

The chain joins TRBV9 to TRBJ2-7; D tentatively fits TRBD1 or TRBD2 (5 bases each). Germline lookup yields CDR1 SGDLS and CDR2 YYNGEE. V was trimmed by 0 bases and J by 3 bases, leaving 13 bases between them. The length of the CDR3 is 15 residues. Written as DNA, the CDR3 is TGTGCCAGCAGCGTAGGAAAGGGACCGAGCTACGAGCAGTACTTC. It is translated as CASSVGKGPSYEQYF.

Remarks on this clone: Germline and junction disagree at one end, which may indicate a read error. This chain connects TRBV28 to TRBJ1-3, with a possible D match to TRBD1 (5 bases). This CDR3 has 9 residues. The germline V gene encodes CDR1 MDHEN and CDR2 SYDVKM. The CDR3 loop is CRVGNTIYF. CDR3 DNA: TGCAGGGTTGGAAACACCATATATTTT. The full variable domain, rest sourced from reference TRBV28 and TRBJ1-3, is DVKVTQSSRYLVKRTGEKVFLECVQDMDHENMFWYRQDPGLGLRLIYFSYDVKMKEKGDIPEGYSVSREKKERFSLILESASTNQTSMYLCRVGNTIYFGEGSWLTVV.

A single count supports this clone. The chain couples TRBV18 to TRBJ1-1; D not resolved. This CDR3 region has 17 residues. The germline V gene encodes CDR1 KGHSH and CDR2 LQKENI. V lost 0 bases, J lost 0 bases, and 14 bases lay in between. The DNA for the CDR3 is TGTGCCAGCTCACCACCCCTCGGGATGGGAATGAACACTGAAGCTTTCTTT. Amino acids: CASSPPLGMGMNTEAFF.

V gene TRBV5-1 combines with J gene TRBJ1-1; TRBD1 aligns across 7 bases. With 4 bases clipped from V and 2 bases from J, the junction kept 5 bases outside the gene matches. The CDR3 runs to 14 residues. In germline, CDR1 is SGHRS, CDR2 YFSETQ. The CDR3 DNA sequence: TGCGCCAGCAGCCCCGGGACAGATAACACTGAAGCTTTCTTT. Translated: CASSPGTDNTEAFF.

Worth noting for this clone: Mismatch with germline at one junction end may stem from a read error. The chain carries TRBV7-7 and TRBJ1-1; no firm D call. Germline assignment: CDR1 SSHAT and CDR2 FNYEAQ (reference sequence). CDR3 length: 15 residues. Here the CDR3 DNA reads TGTGCTAGCAGCTTAGGTTTTGTAGGAGGCACTGAAGCTTTCTTT. Protein: CASSLGFVGGTEAFF.

This chain connects TRBV7-6 to TRBJ1-1; D gene unclear. Germline CDR1 is SGHVS and CDR2 is FNYEAQ. CDR3 size: 13 residues. Trimming shortened V by 5 bases and J by 5 bases, and 12 bases separated the two germline ends. The CDR3 region is CASSPDLGTEAFF. The DNA for the CDR3 is TGTGCCAGCAGCCCGGACCTAGGGACTGAAGCTTTCTTT.

V usage is TRBV15 and J usage is TRBJ2-1; either TRBD1 or TRBD2 may fit D (5 bases each). CDR1 is LNHNV and CDR2 is YYDKDF in the germline V gene (reference sequence). CDR3 size: 15 residues. The V and J ends lost 4 bases and 6 bases respectively, with 16 bases between them. The CDR3 coding sequence is TGTGCCACCAGCAATTCCGGGGCCCAAGGCAATGAGCAGTTCTTC. The encoded protein is CATSNSGAQGNEQFF.

CDR3 sequence (DNA): TGTGCCAGTATCCCCGGGACAGGCATTCCCGGGGAGCTGTTTTTT. Its protein is CASIPGTGIPGELFF. The chain is built from TRBV19 and TRBJ2-2; 8 positions match TRBD1. The CDR3 has 15 residues. Germline-derived CDR1 and CDR2 are LNHDA and SQIVND (reference sequence). V lost 7 bases to trimming and J lost 6 bases; unmatched junction nucleotides: 10. The full variable domain, rest sourced from reference TRBV19 and TRBJ2-2, is DGGITQSPKYLFRKEGQNVTLSCEQNLNHDAMYWYRQDPGQGLRLIYYSQIVNDFQKGDIAEGYSVSREKKESFPLTVTSAQKNPTAFYLCASIPGTGIPGELFFGEGSRLTVL.

This clone was seen more than once but under ten times. The rearrangement uses TRBV13 and TRBJ2-3; tentatively, D is TRBD2 (6 bases). CDR1 is PRHDT and CDR2 is FYEKMQ in the germline V gene (reference sequence). V lost 6 bases, J lost 5 bases, and 12 bases lay in between. The CDR3 length is 13 residues. CDR3 bases: TGTGCCAGCAGGCCCGGAGGGGAAGATACGCAGTATTTT. The encoded protein is CASRPGGEDTQYF.

The chain is built from TRBV28 and TRBJ2-5, with a possible D match to TRBD1 (5 bases). With 10 bases removed from V and 1 base from J, the gap between germline ends came to 13 bases. The CDR3 is made up of 13 amino acids. Germline-derived CDR1 and CDR2 are MDHEN and SYDVKM. CDR3 DNA: TGTGCCAACAGGCGCCTGGGCCAAGAGACCCAGTACTTC. Translated, it gives CANRRLGQETQYF.

The J gene is TRBJ2-5, the V gene TRBV7-9, with D possibly matching TRBD2 (6 bases). This CDR3 spans 14 amino acids. Between the trimmed V and J ends, which lost 3 bases and 1 base, there was a span of 9 bases. From germline, CDR1 is SEHNR and CDR2 FQNEAQ (reference sequence). Written as DNA, the CDR3 is TGTGCCAGCAGCTTGACCGGGAGCCAAGAGACCCAGTACTTC. Protein sequence: CASSLTGSQETQYF.

The J gene is TRBJ2-5, the V gene TRBV7-6; TRBD1 aligns across 8 bases. Trimming at V came to 5 bases and at J to 0 bases, leaving 2 bases not matched to a gene. Germline CDR1 and CDR2: SGHVS and FNYEAQ. The CDR3 extends over 14 amino acids. The CDR3, as DNA: TGTGCCAGCAGCCCGGGACAGGACCAAGAGACCCAGTACTTC. Translating gives CASSPGQDQETQYF.

Details on this clone: A read error may account for a junction end that differs from germline. The chain recombines TRBV5-6 with TRBJ2-7; TRBD1 might be the D (6 bases). Germline assignment: CDR1 SGHDT and CDR2 YYEEEE. This CDR3 comprises 15 residues. CDR3 sequence: CASTLFPQGQYEQYF. The CDR3 DNA reads TGTGCCAGCACCTTGTTCCCCCAGGGGCAGTACGAGCAGTACTTC. Supplemented by reference TRBV5-6 and TRBJ2-7, the full variable domain reads DAGVTQSPTHLIKTRGQQVTLRCSPKSGHDTVSWYQQALGQGPQFIFQYYEEEERQRGNFPDRFSGHQFPNYSSELNVNALLLGDSALYLCASTLFPQGQYEQYFGPGTRLTVT.

The chain uses TRBV28 and TRBJ1-3; the D gene is possibly TRBD1 (6 bases). Germline V gene lookup returns CDR1 MDHEN and CDR2 SYDVKM. The CDR3 extends over 17 amino acids. V lost 0 bases and J lost 1, with 13 bases in between. CDR3 loop: CASSLWRRQVSGNTIYF. Written as DNA, the CDR3 is TGTGCCAGCAGTTTATGGCGCCGACAGGTATCTGGAAACACCATATATTTT. The variable domain in full, completed from reference TRBV28 and TRBJ1-3, reads DVKVTQSSRYLVKRTGEKVFLECVQDMDHENMFWYRQDPGLGLRLIYFSYDVKMKEKGDIPEGYSVSREKKERFSLILESASTNQTSMYLCASSLWRRQVSGNTIYFGEGSWLTVV.

The chain links TRBV6-5 to TRBJ2-5; possible D gene TRBD2, 6 bases. The CDR3 loop spans 15 amino acids. Per the germline V gene, CDR1 is MNHEY and CDR2 is SVGAGI. With 4 bases removed from V and 4 bases from J, the gap between germline ends came to 16 bases. CDR3 bases: TGTGCCAGCAGTTCGGGACTCAAAAGGGGAGAGACCCAGTACTTC. Amino acids: CASSSGLKRGETQYF.

The chain employs TRBV2 and TRBJ1-2, with TRBD1 matching over 7 bases. CDR3 length: 12 amino acids. Germline CDR1 and CDR2: SNHLY and FYNNEI. J gave up 0 bases and V 10 bases, and 2 bases lay outside the gene matches. CDR3 sequence reads: CATDRANYGYTF. CDR3 nucleotides: TGTGCCACCGACAGGGCTAACTATGGCTACACCTTC. Drawing the rest from reference TRBV2 and TRBJ1-2, the complete variable domain is EPEVTQTPSHQVTQMGQEVILRCVPISNHLYFYWYRQILGQKVEFLVSFYNNEISEKSEIFDDQFSVERPDGSNFTLKIRSTKLEDSAMYFCATDRANYGYTFGSGTRLTVV.

By its share, this clone is medium-sized. The same CDR3 is also encoded by other DNA sequences in this sample. The chain carries TRBV19 and TRBJ1-2; D gene uncertain. Germline CDR1 is LNHDA and CDR2 is SQIVND (reference sequence). Trimming took off 3 bases at V and 5 bases at J, with 10 bases between the two ends. The CDR3 covers 13 residues. Written as DNA, the CDR3 is TGTGCCAGTAGTATTAGTCGACGATATGGCTACACCTTC. Its translation: CASSISRRYGYTF.

V is TRBV9 and J is TRBJ2-1, with D maybe TRBD1 (5 bases). The germline gives CDR1 SGDLS, CDR2 YYNGEE. V lost 1 base and J lost 15, with 20 bases in between. This CDR3 is built from 14 residues. Written as DNA, the CDR3 is TGTGCCAGCAGCGTAAGCACAGGTCAACGGCGGCTGTTCTTC. The encoded protein is CASSVSTGQRRLFF.